The TCR beta chain described here comes from a study of cytomegalovirus exposure and HLA in healthy donors. The study ran its PCR with 60 Vbeta and 13 Jbeta primers. Clones were read by immunoSEQ multiplex PCR, and TCRdb kept only the in-frame ones, dropping some. Of roughly 220,000 clones listed, around 80% are singletons. The TCR originated in a man aged 25-45 years in good health and CMV-seronegative. The specimen sequenced was PBMCs.

CDR3 amino acids: CASSLTRENIQYF. CDR3 DNA sequence: TGTGCCAGCAGCTTAACGAGGGAAAACATTCAGTACTTC. The chain links TRBV7-3 to TRBJ2-4; D possibly corresponds to TRBD2 (5 bases). The germline V gene has CDR1 SGHTA and CDR2 FQGTGA. This CDR3 contains 13 residues. The ends were cut back, 0 bases at V and 5 bases at J, with 5 bases in the middle.